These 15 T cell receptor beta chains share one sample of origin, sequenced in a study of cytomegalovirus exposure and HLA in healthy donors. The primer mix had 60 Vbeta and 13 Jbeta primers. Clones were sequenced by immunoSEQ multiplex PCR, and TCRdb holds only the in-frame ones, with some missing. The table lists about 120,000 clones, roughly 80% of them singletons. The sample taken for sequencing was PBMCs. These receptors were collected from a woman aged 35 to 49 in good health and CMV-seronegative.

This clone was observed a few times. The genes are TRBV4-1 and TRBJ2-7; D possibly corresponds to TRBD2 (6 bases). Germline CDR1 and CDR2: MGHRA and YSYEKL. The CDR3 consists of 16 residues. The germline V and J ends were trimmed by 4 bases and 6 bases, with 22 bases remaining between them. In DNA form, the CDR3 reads TGCGCCAGCAGCCCCGTACTAGCCTTCGCGGGCCGCGAGCAGTACTTC. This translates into CASSPVLAFAGREQYF.

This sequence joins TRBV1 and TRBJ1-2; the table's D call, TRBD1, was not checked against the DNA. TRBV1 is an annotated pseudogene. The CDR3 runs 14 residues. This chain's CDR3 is CTSSQTGTRYGYTF. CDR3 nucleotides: TGCACCAGCAGCCAGACCGGGACACGGTATGGCTACACCTTC.

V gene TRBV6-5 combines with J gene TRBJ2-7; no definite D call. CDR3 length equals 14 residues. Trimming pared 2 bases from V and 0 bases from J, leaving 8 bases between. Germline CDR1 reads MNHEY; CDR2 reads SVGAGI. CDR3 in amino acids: CASSYSAVSYEQYF. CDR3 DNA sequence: TGTGCCAGCAGTTACAGCGCGGTCTCCTACGAGCAGTACTTC.

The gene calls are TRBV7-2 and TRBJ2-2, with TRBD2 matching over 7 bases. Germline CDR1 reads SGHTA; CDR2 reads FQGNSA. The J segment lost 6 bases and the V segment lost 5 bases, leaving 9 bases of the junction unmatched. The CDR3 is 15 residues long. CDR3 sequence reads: CASSTYGTNPGELFF. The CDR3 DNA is TGTGCCAGCAGCACTTACGGGACTAACCCCGGGGAGCTGTTTTTT.

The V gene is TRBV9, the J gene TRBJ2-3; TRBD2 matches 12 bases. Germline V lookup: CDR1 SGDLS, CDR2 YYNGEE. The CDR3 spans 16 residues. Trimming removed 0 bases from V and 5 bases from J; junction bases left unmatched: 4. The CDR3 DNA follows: TGTGCCAGCAGCGTAGCGGCTAGCGGGGGGGGAGATACGCAGTATTTT. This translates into CASSVAASGGGDTQYF.

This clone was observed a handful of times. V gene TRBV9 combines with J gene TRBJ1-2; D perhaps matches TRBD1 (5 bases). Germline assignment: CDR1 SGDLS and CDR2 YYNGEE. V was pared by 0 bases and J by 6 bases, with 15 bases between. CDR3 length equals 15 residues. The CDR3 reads CASSVGQAGQDGYTF. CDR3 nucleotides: TGTGCCAGCAGCGTAGGGCAAGCCGGACAAGATGGCTACACCTTC. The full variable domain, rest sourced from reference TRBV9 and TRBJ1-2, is DSGVTQTPKHLITATGQRVTLRCSPRSGDLSVYWYQQSLDQGLQFLIQYYNGEERAKGNILERFSAQQFPDLHSELNLSSLELGDSALYFCASSVGQAGQDGYTFGSGTRLTVV.

The CDR3 region has the DNA TGTGCCACCCGGGAGCAGGGCAGCTCCTATAATTCACCCCTCCACTTT. It is translated as CATREQGSSYNSPLHF. The chain combines TRBV19 with TRBJ1-6; D is possibly TRBD1 (5 bases). The CDR3 loop spans 16 amino acids. Trimming took 10 bases from V and 0 from J, leaving 16 bases between them. Germline V gene data show CDR1 as LNHDA and CDR2 as SQIVND (reference sequence).

DNA of the CDR3: TGTGCCAGCTCACCACCGGCAGGGGCCGAAAAACTGTTTTTT. This gives the protein CASSPPAGAEKLFF. The rearrangement uses TRBV18 and TRBJ1-4, with D perhaps matching TRBD1 (6 bases). V was cut by 0 bases and J by 8 bases, with 10 bases left in between. The germline gives CDR1 KGHSH, CDR2 LQKENI. This CDR3 contains 14 residues.

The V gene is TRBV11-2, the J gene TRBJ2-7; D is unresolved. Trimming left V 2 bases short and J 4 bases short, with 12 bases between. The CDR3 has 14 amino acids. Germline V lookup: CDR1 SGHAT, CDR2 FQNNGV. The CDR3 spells CASSLRQDRYEQYF. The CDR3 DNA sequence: TGTGCCAGCAGCTTAAGGCAGGATCGGTACGAGCAGTACTTC.

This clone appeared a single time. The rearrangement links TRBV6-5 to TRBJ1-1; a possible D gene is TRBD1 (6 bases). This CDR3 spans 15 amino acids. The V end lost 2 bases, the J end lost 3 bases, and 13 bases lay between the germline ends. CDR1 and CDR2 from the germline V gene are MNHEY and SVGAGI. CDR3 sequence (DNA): TGTGCCAGCAGTTACCTGACAGGAGAGGACACTGAAGCTTTCTTT. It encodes CASSYLTGEDTEAFF.

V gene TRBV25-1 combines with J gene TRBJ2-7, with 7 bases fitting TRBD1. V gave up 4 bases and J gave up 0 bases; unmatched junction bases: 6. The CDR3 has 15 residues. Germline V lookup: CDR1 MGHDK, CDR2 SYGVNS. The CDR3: CASSGDRVDSYEQYF. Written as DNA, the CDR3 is TGTGCCAGCAGTGGTGACAGGGTTGACTCCTACGAGCAGTACTTC.

The CDR3 sequence: CASRRWLAGYNEQFF. In DNA, the CDR3 is TGCGCCAGCCGTCGCTGGCTAGCGGGATACAATGAGCAGTTCTTC. The V call is TRBV5-1, the J call TRBJ2-1; TRBD2 matches at 9 bases. The germline V gene has CDR1 SGHRS and CDR2 YFSETQ. V shed 7 bases and J 4 bases; nucleotides not matched to a gene: 9. The CDR3 consists of 15 residues. The full variable domain, in which reference TRBV5-1 and TRBJ2-1 provide the parts outside the CDR3, is KAGVTQTPRYLIKTRGQQVTLSCSPISGHRSVSWYQQTPGQGLQFLFEYFSETQRNKGNFPGRFSGRQFSNSRSEMNVSTLELGDSALYLCASRRWLAGYNEQFFGPGTRLTVL.

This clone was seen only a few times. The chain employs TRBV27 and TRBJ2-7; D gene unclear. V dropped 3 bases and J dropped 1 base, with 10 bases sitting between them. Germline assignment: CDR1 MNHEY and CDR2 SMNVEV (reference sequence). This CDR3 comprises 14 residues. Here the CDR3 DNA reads TGTGCCAGCAGTTTCATCGCCGGGTCCTACGAGCAGTACTTC. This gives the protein CASSFIAGSYEQYF.

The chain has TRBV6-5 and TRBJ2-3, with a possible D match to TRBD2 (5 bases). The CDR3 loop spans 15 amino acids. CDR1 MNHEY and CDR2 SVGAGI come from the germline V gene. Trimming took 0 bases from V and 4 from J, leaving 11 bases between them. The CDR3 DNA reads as TGTGCCAGCAGTTACTCCCTGGCGGGCCCAGATACGCAGTATTTT. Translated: CASSYSLAGPDTQYF.

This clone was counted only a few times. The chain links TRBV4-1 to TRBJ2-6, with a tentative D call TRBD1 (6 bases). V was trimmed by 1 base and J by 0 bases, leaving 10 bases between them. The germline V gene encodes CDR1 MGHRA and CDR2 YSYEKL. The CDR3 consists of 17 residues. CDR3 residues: CASSQGQAHSGANVLTF. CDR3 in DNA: TGCGCCAGCAGCCAAGGACAGGCCCACTCTGGGGCCAACGTCCTGACTTTC.